The clone carrying this TCR beta chain occurred many times. The data stem from a study of T cells after yellow fever vaccination. TCRdb called the 5' RACE reads again in MiXCR, with one record for every CDR3 protein. This repertoire shows approximately 300,000 distinct CDR3 sequences, about 6.6% found once; its top ten account for about 18%. The CDR3 length is 15 residues. The V end was cut by 3 bases, the J end by 7 bases, with 19 bases between. Germline V CDR1 and CDR2: DFQATT, SNEGSKA (reference sequence). The origin of this receptor is a man aged 18 to 30 who received the YFV17D yellow fever vaccine. The genes are TRBV20-1 and TRBJ2-1, with a weak D call TRBD2 (7 bases). Sequencing was performed on PBMCs, taken roughly 46 days after the first yellow fever vaccination. As DNA, the CDR3 is TGCAGTGCTAGTGAGGGGGGGGTTTTTTGGAATGAGCAGTTCTTC. This sequence encodes CSASEGGVFWNEQFF.